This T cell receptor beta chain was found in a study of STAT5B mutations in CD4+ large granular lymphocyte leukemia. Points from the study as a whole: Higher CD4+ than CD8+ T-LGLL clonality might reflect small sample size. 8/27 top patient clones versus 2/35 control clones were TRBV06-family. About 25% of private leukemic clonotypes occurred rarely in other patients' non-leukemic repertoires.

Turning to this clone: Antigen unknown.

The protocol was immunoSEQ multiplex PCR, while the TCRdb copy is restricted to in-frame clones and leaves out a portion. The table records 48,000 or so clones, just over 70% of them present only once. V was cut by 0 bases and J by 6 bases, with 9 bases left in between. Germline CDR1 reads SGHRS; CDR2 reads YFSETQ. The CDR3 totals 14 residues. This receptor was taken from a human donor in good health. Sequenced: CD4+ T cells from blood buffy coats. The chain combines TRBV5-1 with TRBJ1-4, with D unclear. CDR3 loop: CASSLEVTHEKLFF. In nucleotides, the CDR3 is TGCGCCAGCAGCTTGGAAGTGACCCATGAAAAACTGTTTTTT.